This T cell receptor (beta chain) came from a study of graft-versus-host responses after intestinal transplantation. Study in general: Recipients got multivisceral, liver-intestinal, or isolated intestinal transplants. Study outcomes and limitations: High graft-versus-host to host-versus-graft clonal ratios were seen in allografts of patients with graft-donor T cell macrochimerism.

About this clone: What it binds is not known.

Profiled with immunoSEQ multiplex PCR; TCRdb holds only in-frame clones, not every one. The data contain more than 50,000 clones, approximately 89% of them seen just once; the ten biggest clones take up approximately 2.9%. This TCR was recovered from a human patient who received an intestinal transplant, so some T cells may come from the graft donor. Specimen: PBMCs, collected approximately four months after intestinal transplantation.

The chain's CDR3 is CASSEVGHWVEKLFF. As DNA, the CDR3 is TGTGCCAGCAGTGAAGTGGGACATTGGGTTGAAAAACTGTTTTTT. The chain combines TRBV2 with TRBJ1-4; a possible D gene is TRBD1 (6 bases). V lost 1 base and J 7 bases, leaving 13 bases between the germline ends. This CDR3 has 15 residues. Germline CDR1 SNHLY, CDR2 FYNNEI.